This T cell receptor (beta chain) was identified during a study of blood T cells in healthy people across ages. Study-wide results and caveats: Per million T cells, TCR beta diversity dropped about linearly as age rose. Whereas aged donors had fewer naive CD4+ cells, long-lived donors had more of them and higher diversity. Observed TCR beta diversity showed a strong correlation with the percentage of naive T cells as measured by flow cytometry.

This clonotype was found many times. Its target is not known. Together with a sample-barcoded 5' primer, a J-beta primer mix was included in a second PCR lasting about 7 to 11 cycles. Every sample gave at least 2.5 million paired-end reads containing CDR3. TCRdb processed the 5' RACE reads anew with MiXCR; each CDR3 protein has one entry. The sample comprises some 900,000 distinct CDR3 sequences, 29% of which are singletons, and around a sixth rests with the top ten. V was clipped by 8 bases and J by 1 base; unmatched bases: 4. The V gene's germline CDR1 is MNHEY and CDR2 SVGEGT. This CDR3 region has 13 residues.

The rearrangement links TRBV6-2 or TRBV6-3 to TRBJ1-2; 7 nucleotides line up with TRBD1. Input material: blood. This TCR was sampled from a woman of 80 years or more in good health. CDR3 bases: TGTGCCAGCGGACAGGCGTTTAACTATGGCTACACCTTC. This translates into CASGQAFNYGYTF.